This TCR beta chain is from a study of CD8+ T cells in alopecia areata. Treatment here: oral pan-JAK inhibitor, 5-10 mg twice daily. Details on this clone: What it recognizes is unknown.

The V and J ends lost 0 bases and 0 bases respectively, with 11 bases between them. This CDR3 comprises 16 residues. The germline CDR1 and CDR2 sequences are MGHRA and YSYEKL. Overall study findings and caveats: Scalp data also include sequences from resident alphabeta T cells of normal skin.

RNA was extracted and reverse transcribed into cDNA as the sequencing template. Sequenced by immunoSEQ multiplex PCR; TCRdb stores in-frame clones only, minus some. The data show 120,000 or so clones, with around 63% seen just once and 4.5% to 6% held by the top ten. This TCR was recovered from a human donor with alopecia areata. The chain is built from TRBV4-1 and TRBJ2-5; D gene uncertain. The sample was CD4+ T cells sorted from blood, taken at week 4, from a patient treated with tofacitinib. In DNA form, the CDR3 reads TGCGCCAGCAGCCAAGATAATCTGGGGTACCAAGAGACCCAGTACTTC. Translating gives CASSQDNLGYQETQYF.